This TCR beta chain was identified in a study of siplizumab effects on memory and regulatory T cells. Study-level findings and limits: Suppressive activity of Tregs proliferating in siplizumab cultures remained unconfirmed. It seemed that naive T cells were more diverse than memory cells and were major contributors to the alloresponse. Mappable alloreactive CD4+ clones averaged around 74% Treg-derived with siplizumab versus about 27% in controls.

Sequencing used immunoSEQ multiplex PCR; TCRdb keeps in-frame clones, though not all of them. This sample has 2,500 or so clones; approximately 60% occur once, and the top ten carry roughly three fifths. In its sample, this clone was seen once. No antigen is known for it. Sequenced unstimulated subsets in a few donor pairs: CD4+ naive, CD4+ memory, CD8+ naive, CD8+ effector memory, CD8+ TEMRA. The germline gives CDR1 LGHNA, CDR2 YNFKEQ. With 4 bases clipped from V and 0 bases from J, the junction kept 6 bases outside the gene matches. This CDR3 region has 18 residues. The chain uses TRBV4-2 and TRBJ2-2, with 12 bases matching TRBD2. Sequencing input: TEMRA CD8+ T cells sorted from blood. This sample's subset: unstimulated CD8+ CD45RA+ effector memory T cells. The source of this sequence is a human donor in good health. CDR3 DNA: TGTGCCAGCAGCCCAGAGACTAGCGGGGGTCCGAACACCGGGGAGCTGTTTTTT. Amino acid sequence: CASSPETSGGPNTGELFF.